This T cell receptor beta chain is from a study of blood T cells in healthy people across ages. This CDR3 contains 17 residues. V was clipped by 5 bases and J by 0 bases, with 14 bases between them. Germline CDR1 reads MNHNY; CDR2 reads SVGAGI (reference sequence). Every donor gave roughly 9.6 milliliters of peripheral blood. The authors isolated at least 7 million PBMCs per sample. Combining a sample-barcoded 5' primer with a J-beta primer mix, a second PCR ran for roughly 7 to 11 cycles. TCRdb re-derived calls from the 5' RACE reads in MiXCR, one entry per CDR3 protein. This repertoire shows about 1.8 million distinct CDR3 sequences, around half found once; its top ten account for 2.1%.

The sequence was collected from a woman in her thirties or forties in good health. Sequencing used blood. The V gene is TRBV6-6, the J gene TRBJ2-6; D unresolved. CDR3 DNA sequence: TGTGCCAGCAGTCCCGTGGCAGGACGCTCTGGGGCCAACGTCCTGACTTTC. Translation: CASSPVAGRSGANVLTF.